This TCR beta chain was captured by sequencing in a study of cytotoxic CD8 clonotypes in ibrutinib-treated CLL. Study summary: Researchers reported ten to twelve relapsed/refractory and roughly 15 treatment-naive patients, 17 to 18 of them IGHV unmutated.

Data came from immunoSEQ multiplex PCR; TCRdb stores just in-frame clones and leaves some out. The profile shows 110,000 to 150,000 clones, roughly 76% of them singletons. The germline CDR1 and CDR2 sequences are SGHRS and YFSETQ. The CDR3 consists of 15 residues. The junction had 11 bases not matched to a gene; V was cut back by 4 bases and J by 5 bases. This TCR was sampled from a human donor with chronic lymphocytic leukemia. The input for sequencing was PBMCs, taken after 24 months of ibrutinib treatment. The chain carries TRBV5-1 and TRBJ1-1, with TRBD1 matching over 7 bases. CDR3 sequence: CASSRPEQGTTEAFF. The DNA for the CDR3 is TGCGCCAGCAGCCGGCCCGAACAGGGGACGACTGAAGCTTTCTTT.